This record covers a single TCR beta chain. Germline CDR1 SGHNT, CDR2 YENEEA. The junction had 8 bases not matched to a gene; V was cut back by 8 bases and J by 0 bases. There are 15 residues in the CDR3. As originally analysed: Researchers report that nucleated cell counts were estimated from reference gene primer amplification. Method: immunoSEQ multiplex PCR; TCRdb's copy keeps in-frame clones and lacks some. That table supplies the V and J calls and clone size; D and trimming were determined from the DNA. In the table there are a few hundred thousand clones, less than 90% of which are singletons. These data belong to a study of blood T cell repertoires in COVID-19.

This TCR was sampled from a woman in her forties who had recovered from COVID-19. The sample taken for sequencing was peripheral blood. The genes are TRBV11-3 and TRBJ2-3; 7 positions match TRBD2. CDR3 residues: CASGPAGLSTDTQYF. For the CDR3, the DNA is TGTGCCAGCGGCCCAGCGGGGCTTAGCACAGATACGCAGTATTTT.